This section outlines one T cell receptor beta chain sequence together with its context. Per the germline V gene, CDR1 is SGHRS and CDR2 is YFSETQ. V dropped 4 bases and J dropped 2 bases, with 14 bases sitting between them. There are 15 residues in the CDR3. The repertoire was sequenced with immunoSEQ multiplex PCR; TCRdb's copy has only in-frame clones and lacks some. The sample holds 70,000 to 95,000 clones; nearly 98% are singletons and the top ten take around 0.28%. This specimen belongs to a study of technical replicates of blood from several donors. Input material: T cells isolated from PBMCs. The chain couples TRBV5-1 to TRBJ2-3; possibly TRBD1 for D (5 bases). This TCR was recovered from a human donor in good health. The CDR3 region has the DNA TGCGCCAGCAGCCCAGGCACAGGCCACACAGATACGCAGTATTTT. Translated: CASSPGTGHTDTQYF.